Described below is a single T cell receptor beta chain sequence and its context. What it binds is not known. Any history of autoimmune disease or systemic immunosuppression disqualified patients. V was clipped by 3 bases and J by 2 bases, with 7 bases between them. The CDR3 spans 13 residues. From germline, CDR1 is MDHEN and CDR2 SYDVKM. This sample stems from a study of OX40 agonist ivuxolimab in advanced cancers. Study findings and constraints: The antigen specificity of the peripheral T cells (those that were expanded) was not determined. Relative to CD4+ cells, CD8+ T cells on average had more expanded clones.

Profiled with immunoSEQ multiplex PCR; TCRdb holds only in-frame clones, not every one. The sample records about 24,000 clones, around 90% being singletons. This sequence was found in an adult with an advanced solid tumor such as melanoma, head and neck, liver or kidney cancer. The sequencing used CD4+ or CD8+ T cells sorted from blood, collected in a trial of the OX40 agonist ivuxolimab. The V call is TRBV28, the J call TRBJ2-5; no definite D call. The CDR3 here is CASSFHSQETQYF. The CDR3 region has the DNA TGTGCCAGCAGTTTCCACAGTCAAGAGACCCAGTACTTC.